This T cell receptor (beta chain) was observed in a study of T cell repertoires in cytomegalovirus infection. Study background: Selection of CMV epitopes for the study included recently identified HLA-C-restricted and well-studied HLA-B-restricted ones. CMV infection together with matching HLA type was indicated by public TCR beta signatures.

CDR3 size: 16 residues. From germline, CDR1 is LNHNV and CDR2 YYDKDF (reference sequence). V was shortened by 0 bases and J by 2 bases, with 12 bases between the two germline ends. As regards this clonotype: Its antigen is not known.

Broader study findings: CMV-specific TCR beta clonotypes restricted by HLA-C dominated the ex vivo response. Summed public TCR beta family frequency identified CMV carriers bearing the relevant HLA.

TCRdb re-called the reads through MiXCR, storing one row per CDR3 protein. Of 700,000 to 850,000 distinct CDR3 sequences listed, 30% to 35% are singletons. The sample in question was cultured CD8+ T cells from PBMCs, obtained from culture after CMV antigen stimulation. This TCR was recovered from a human donor in good health (CMV status not recorded). Some clones in this sample may be carry-over from other donors' samples. V usage is TRBV15 and J usage is TRBJ2-3; a possible D gene is TRBD2 (6 bases). The CDR3 nucleotides are TGTGCCACCAGCAGAGATCCGGGGGTGAACACAGATACGCAGTATTTT. Its protein product is CATSRDPGVNTDTQYF. Variable domain in full (rest from reference TRBV15 and TRBJ2-3): DAMVIQNPRYQVTQFGKPVTLSCSQTLNHNVMYWYQQKSSQAPKLLFHYYDKDFNNEADTPDNFQSRRPNTSFCFLDIRSPGLGDTAMYLCATSRDPGVNTDTQYFGPGTRLTVL.